This T cell receptor beta chain was documented in a study of CD4 T cells in relation to SARS-CoV-2 and coronaviruses. Findings and limits, study-wide: Culture-expanded clones reflect memory recall rather than primary priming during culture. Roughly three fifths of donors had memory CD4+ clonotypes crossrecognizing SARS-CoV-2 and common cold coronavirus spike. Compared with monoreactive clones, crossreactive clones showed significantly weaker SARS-CoV-2 expansion. Pre-pandemic and post-infection samples never came from the same donor.

With regard to this clone: The antigen is undetermined.

Data came from immunoSEQ multiplex PCR; TCRdb stores just in-frame clones and leaves some out. The top ten clones hold under 1.5% of a sample with roughly 61,000 clones, 80% to 90% of them seen once. The unexposed donors gave CD4+ T cells in about 2011-2018, prior to COVID-19. The source is a human donor in good health. Source material: memory CD4+ T cells from PBMCs.

The CDR3: CASIPGLSGSANEQFF. The CDR3 DNA follows: TGTGCCAGCATCCCCGGGCTTAGCGGGAGCGCCAATGAGCAGTTCTTC. The chain carries TRBV28 and TRBJ2-1; 9 positions match TRBD2. Germline CDR1 is MDHEN and CDR2 is SYDVKM. Germline trimming cut 7 bases from V and 6 bases from J; bases unmatched to any gene: 13. The CDR3 is 16 amino acids.